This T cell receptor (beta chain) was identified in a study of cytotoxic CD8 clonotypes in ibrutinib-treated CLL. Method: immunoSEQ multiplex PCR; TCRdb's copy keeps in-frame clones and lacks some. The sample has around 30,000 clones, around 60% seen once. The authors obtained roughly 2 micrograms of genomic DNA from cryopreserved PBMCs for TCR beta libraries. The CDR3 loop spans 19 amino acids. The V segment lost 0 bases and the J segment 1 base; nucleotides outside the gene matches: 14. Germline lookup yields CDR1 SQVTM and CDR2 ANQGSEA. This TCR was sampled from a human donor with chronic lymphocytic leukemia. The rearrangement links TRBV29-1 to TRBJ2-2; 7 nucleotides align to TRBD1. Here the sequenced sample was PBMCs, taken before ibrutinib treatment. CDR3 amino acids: CSVEDRPRDRRRNTGELFF. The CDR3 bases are TGCAGCGTTGAAGATCGCCCCAGGGACAGACGTCGGAACACCGGGGAGCTGTTTTTT.